One and the same sample provided the 25 T cell receptor beta chains below, sequenced in a study of shared clonotypes between healthy human individuals. TCRdb's table, derived via immunoSEQ multiplex PCR, lists solely in-frame clones and lacks some. The sample carries around 2.1 million clones, about 93% recorded once. Naive CD8 cells, CD45RO-negative and positively selected for CCR7, excluded terminally differentiated effector memory CD45RA+ cells. The source material was naive CD8+ T cells from PBMCs. These receptor sequences come from a man in his late teens or twenties in good health. Some clones in this sample may be carry-over from other donors' samples.

The V and J genes are TRBV29-1 and TRBJ2-7, with D unresolved. Germline V gene lookup returns CDR1 SQVTM and CDR2 ANQGSEA. Between the trimmed V and J ends, which lost 3 bases and 2 bases, there was a span of 8 bases. The CDR3 loop spans 12 amino acids. CDR3 nucleotides: TGCAGCGTTGAGACCGCCGCCTACGAGCAGTACTTC. It codes for CSVETAAYEQYF.

The chain carries TRBV4-3 and TRBJ2-1; 14 bases are shared with TRBD2. Germline assignment: CDR1 LGHNA and CDR2 YSLEER. With V trimmed by 1 base and J by 0 bases, 8 bases remained unmatched. CDR3 length: 20 amino acids. The CDR3 sequence is CASSQAGLAGVGGSYNEQFF. The CDR3, as DNA: TGCGCCAGCAGCCAAGCGGGACTAGCGGGAGTAGGAGGCTCCTACAATGAGCAGTTCTTC.

This clone has a single count. V gene TRBV12-5 combines with J gene TRBJ1-4, with 7 bases lining up with TRBD1. The CDR3 is 17 residues long. Germline lookup yields CDR1 LGHNT and CDR2 FRNRAP. V lost 1 base to trimming and J lost 6 bases; unmatched junction nucleotides: 11. CDR3 protein: CASGLDPTGQGYEKLFF. The CDR3 nucleotides are TGTGCTAGTGGTTTGGATCCGACAGGGCAGGGTTATGAAAAACTGTTTTTT.

The chain is built from TRBV10-1 and TRBJ2-7; 7 positions match TRBD2. This CDR3 spans 14 amino acids. Trimming took 5 bases from V and 2 from J; bases not matched to a gene: 6. The germline gives CDR1 WNHNN, CDR2 SYGVQD (reference sequence). DNA of the CDR3: TGCGCCAGCAGTTCCAGGGAGGGACCCTACGAGCAGTACTTC. Its protein product is CASSSREGPYEQYF.

This clone was counted once. J is TRBJ1-1 and V is TRBV12-5; D is possibly TRBD1 (6 bases). Germline CDR1 LGHNT, CDR2 FRNRAP. With 0 bases removed from V and 6 bases from J, the gap between germline ends came to 8 bases. The CDR3 totals 13 residues. In DNA form, the CDR3 reads TGTGCTAGTGGTTTGGTACCAGGGGCTGAAGCTTTCTTT. Translating it yields CASGLVPGAEAFF.

This clone was detected once. Additional DNA sequences in this sample encode the identical CDR3. This sequence joins TRBV7-6 and TRBJ2-5, with a possible D match to TRBD1 (6 bases). Germline assignment: CDR1 SGHVS and CDR2 FNYEAQ. Trimming stripped 5 bases from V and 5 bases from J, with 12 bases between. CDR3 length equals 13 residues. The CDR3: CASSPDRQETQYF. The CDR3 nucleotides read TGTGCCAGCAGCCCCGACAGGCAGGAGACCCAGTACTTC.

The chain is built from TRBV11-2 and TRBJ2-1; 8 bases fit TRBD1. The germline gives CDR1 SGHAT, CDR2 FQNNGV. V lost 3 bases and J lost 6; bases outside the gene matches: 7. The CDR3 consists of 15 residues. CDR3: CASSFGRGQGNEQFF. The CDR3 coding sequence is TGTGCCAGCAGCTTCGGCAGGGGGCAGGGCAATGAGCAGTTCTTC.

The rearrangement joins TRBV9 to TRBJ2-1, with D maybe TRBD2 (6 bases). This CDR3 contains 12 residues. V shed 7 bases and J shed 8 bases, with 13 bases lying between them. Germline V gene data show CDR1 as SGDLS and CDR2 as YYNGEE. The CDR3 DNA is TGTGCCAGCGGTTCCGGGGGTGATGAGCAGTTCTTC. This sequence encodes CASGSGGDEQFF.

J is TRBJ1-1 and V is TRBV5-1; perhaps TRBD1 as D (6 bases). The germline CDR1 and CDR2 sequences are SGHRS and YFSETQ. The germline V and J ends were trimmed by 6 bases and 3 bases, with 18 bases remaining between them. This CDR3 spans 15 amino acids. CDR3 bases: TGCGCCAGCAACCCGAACCACAGGGTAGACACTGAAGCTTTCTTT. Amino acid sequence: CASNPNHRVDTEAFF.

The chain couples TRBV28 to TRBJ1-3, with D unresolved. The CDR3 totals 15 residues. In germline, CDR1 is MDHEN, CDR2 SYDVKM. V lost 6 bases to trimming and J lost 0 bases, with 12 bases between them. CDR3 sequence: CASRTTATSGNTIYF. The CDR3 DNA reads TGTGCCAGCAGGACGACTGCGACCTCTGGAAACACCATATATTTT.

This chain connects TRBV28 to TRBJ1-5; D is perhaps TRBD1 (5 bases). V lost 4 bases and J lost 3, with 16 bases in between. Per germline, CDR1 MDHEN and CDR2 SYDVKM. The CDR3 extends over 16 amino acids. Here the CDR3 DNA reads TGTGCCAGCAGTTCCATCTCCGGGGCCTACAATCAGCCCCAGCATTTT. Translated: CASSSISGAYNQPQHF. Variable domain in full (rest from reference TRBV28 and TRBJ1-5): DVKVTQSSRYLVKRTGEKVFLECVQDMDHENMFWYRQDPGLGLRLIYFSYDVKMKEKGDIPEGYSVSREKKERFSLILESASTNQTSMYLCASSSISGAYNQPQHFGDGTRLSIL.

The rearrangement joins TRBV7-7 to TRBJ2-3; 9 nucleotides align to TRBD2. With 5 bases clipped from V and 0 bases from J, the junction kept 3 bases outside the gene matches. The CDR3 length is 15 residues. In germline, CDR1 is SSHAT, CDR2 FNYEAQ (reference sequence). Written as DNA, the CDR3 is TGTGCCAGCAGCGAAAGCGGGGGGAGCACAGATACGCAGTATTTT. It encodes CASSESGGSTDTQYF.

The chain has TRBV9 and TRBJ2-1; D gene ambiguous. V lost 0 bases and J lost 4, with 5 bases in between. The germline V gene encodes CDR1 SGDLS and CDR2 YYNGEE. This CDR3 spans 13 amino acids. CDR3 sequence: CASSVEKYNEQFF. In DNA, the CDR3 is TGTGCCAGCAGCGTAGAAAAGTACAATGAGCAGTTCTTC.

The chain joins TRBV7-9 to TRBJ2-7; D gene uncertain. Germline CDR1 and CDR2: SEHNR and FQNEAQ (reference sequence). The CDR3 length is 12 residues. V lost 3 bases, J lost 6 bases, and 9 bases lay in between. This CDR3 reads CASSFEGREQYF. CDR3 nucleotides: TGTGCCAGCAGCTTCGAAGGACGCGAGCAGTACTTC.

V is TRBV10-3 and J is TRBJ1-2, with 9 nucleotides matching TRBD1. CDR3 length: 15 amino acids. Trimming cost V 0 bases and J 3 bases; bases outside gene matches: 2. CDR1 ENHRY and CDR2 SYGVKD come from the germline V gene. The CDR3 nucleotides read TGTGCCATCAGTGAGTCGAGGACAGGGGACTATGGCTACACCTTC. It codes for CAISESRTGDYGYTF.

The V gene is TRBV19, the J gene TRBJ2-3; 9 bases align to TRBD2. The CDR3 loop spans 19 amino acids. The germline CDR1 and CDR2 sequences are LNHDA and SQIVND (reference sequence). V lost 3 bases to trimming and J lost 2 bases; unmatched junction nucleotides: 15. The CDR3 bases are TGTGCCAGTAGTATGGCTCCCCCTGGGCTAGCGGGACCCACAGATACGCAGTATTTT. It codes for CASSMAPPGLAGPTDTQYF.

The chain has TRBV9 and TRBJ2-7, with D tentatively TRBD1 (5 bases). Germline values: CDR1 SGDLS, CDR2 YYNGEE. Trimming stripped 0 bases from V and 5 bases from J, with 12 bases between. CDR3 size: 14 residues. This CDR3 is CASSVAPGRNEQYF. The CDR3 DNA follows: TGTGCCAGCAGCGTAGCACCAGGGCGGAACGAGCAGTACTTC.

The gene calls are TRBV7-2 and TRBJ2-5; tentative D call: TRBD2 (6 bases). Deletions cut 4 bases from V and 5 bases from J, with 17 bases between. The CDR3 consists of 15 residues. From germline, CDR1 is SGHTA and CDR2 FQGNSA. The DNA for the CDR3 is TGTGCCAGCAGCTCCGACGGGGGACTTCTGGAGACCCAGTACTTC. Residues: CASSSDGGLLETQYF.

This chain connects TRBV28 to TRBJ2-3, with TRBD1 matching over 7 bases. From germline, CDR1 is MDHEN and CDR2 SYDVKM. Trimming took 6 bases from V and 2 from J; bases not matched to a gene: 11. CDR3 length equals 16 residues. The CDR3 DNA sequence: TGTGCCAGCAGCCCAACCCCCAGGGGGTACACAGATACGCAGTATTTT. Translation: CASSPTPRGYTDTQYF.

The rearrangement links TRBV28 to TRBJ2-7, with D maybe TRBD1 (6 bases). The ends were cut back, 1 base at V and 7 bases at J, with 17 bases in the middle. The CDR3 extends over 15 amino acids. The germline gives CDR1 MDHEN, CDR2 SYDVKM. The CDR3 nucleotides read TGTGCCAGCAGTTTATCGGAAACAGGGCGGCGGGAGCAGTACTTC. The encoded protein is CASSLSETGRREQYF.

The V gene is TRBV4-1, the J gene TRBJ1-6, with D uncertain. The CDR3 has 15 amino acids. V gave up 8 bases and J gave up 11 bases, with 22 bases separating them. CDR1 MGHRA and CDR2 YSYEKL come from the germline V gene. CDR3 loop: CASARMEDFKAPLHF. CDR3 nucleotide sequence: TGCGCCAGCGCCCGTATGGAGGACTTCAAGGCACCCCTCCACTTT.

Remarks on this clone: The sample carries other DNA sequences with the same CDR3. This rearrangement joins TRBV6-5 to TRBJ2-2; tentatively, D is TRBD2 (5 bases). Trimming took off 0 bases at V and 5 bases at J, with 7 bases between the two ends. This CDR3 is built from 14 residues. Germline V gives CDR1 MNHEY, CDR2 SVGAGI. The CDR3 is CASSYSTGTGELFF. The CDR3, as DNA: TGTGCCAGCAGTTACTCGACGGGAACCGGGGAGCTGTTTTTT.

The chain couples TRBV27 to TRBJ2-7; D is unclear. V lost 2 bases, J lost 4 bases, and 9 bases lay in between. Germline CDR1 MNHEY, CDR2 SMNVEV (reference sequence). The CDR3 runs to 13 residues. As DNA, the CDR3 is TGTGCCAGCAGTTTAAAGGGTATATACGAGCAGTACTTC. This translates into CASSLKGIYEQYF.

About this clone: Other DNA variants within this sample encode the same CDR3. V gene TRBV27 combines with J gene TRBJ2-7, with a tentative D call TRBD2 (6 bases). Trimming removed 2 bases from V and 0 bases from J, with 8 bases in between. The CDR3 sequence is 14 residues long. CDR1 is MNHEY and CDR2 is SMNVEV in the germline V gene (reference sequence). This CDR3 reads CASSLAGSSYEQYF. DNA for the CDR3: TGTGCCAGCAGTTTAGCGGGGAGCTCCTACGAGCAGTACTTC.

The chain has TRBV28 and TRBJ2-7; D remains unclear. CDR3 length: 13 amino acids. Trimming removed 2 bases at V and 5 bases at J, with 10 bases between. From germline, CDR1 is MDHEN and CDR2 SYDVKM. The CDR3 DNA is TGTGCCAGCAGTTTAACAGAAATAAACGAGCAGTACTTC. It encodes CASSLTEINEQYF.